This T cell receptor (beta chain) was obtained from a study of identical twins. Worth noting for this clonotype: No antigen is known for it.

General study results and limits: A partial confounding effect on zero-insertion analyses could come from invariant MAIT and iNKT cells.

V dropped 3 bases and J dropped 0 bases, with 13 bases sitting between them. In germline, CDR1 is SQVTM, CDR2 ANQGSEA. The CDR3 is made up of 15 amino acids. Template switching created a universal primer site, and the cDNA included unique molecular identifiers. TCRdb used MiXCR to reprocess the 5' RACE reads, holding one entry per CDR3 protein. The sample shows about 340,000 distinct CDR3 sequences, around 12% of them seen only once. These same records also appear under a second study, on yellow fever vaccine responses in identical twins.

The chain couples TRBV29-1 to TRBJ2-3; possible D gene TRBD2, 6 bases. This clonotype originated in a woman aged 18-30 years in good health. Sequenced sample: CD8+ T cells sorted from blood. The CDR3 loop reads CSVEEGRTSTDTQYF. The CDR3, as DNA: TGCAGCGTTGAGGAGGGGCGGACTAGCACAGATACGCAGTATTTT.